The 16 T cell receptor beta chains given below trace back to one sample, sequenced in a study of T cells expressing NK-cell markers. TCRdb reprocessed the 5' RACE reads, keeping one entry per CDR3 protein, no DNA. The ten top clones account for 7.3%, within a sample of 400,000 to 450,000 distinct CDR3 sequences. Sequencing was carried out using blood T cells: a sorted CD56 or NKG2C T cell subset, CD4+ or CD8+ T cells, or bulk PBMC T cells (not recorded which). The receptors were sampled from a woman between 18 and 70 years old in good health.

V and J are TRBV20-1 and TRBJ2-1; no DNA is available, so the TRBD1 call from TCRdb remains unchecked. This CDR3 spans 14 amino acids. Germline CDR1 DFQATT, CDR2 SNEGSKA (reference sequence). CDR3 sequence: CSARGRDRGYEQFF.

CDR3 loop: CASSRGKTQPNYGYTF. The genes are TRBV6-1 and TRBJ1-2; the TCRdb D gene call, TRBD1, has no DNA to confirm it. Looked up from germline, CDR1 is MNHNS and CDR2 is SASEGT. CDR3 size: 16 residues.

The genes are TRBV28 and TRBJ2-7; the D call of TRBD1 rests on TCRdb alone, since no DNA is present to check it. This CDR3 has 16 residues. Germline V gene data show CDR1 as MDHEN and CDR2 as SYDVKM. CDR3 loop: CASSLSQGIVGLEQYF.

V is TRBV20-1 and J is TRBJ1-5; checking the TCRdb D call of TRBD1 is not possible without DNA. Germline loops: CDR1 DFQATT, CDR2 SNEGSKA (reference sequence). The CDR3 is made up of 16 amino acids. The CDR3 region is CSARDGGQRFHQPQHF.

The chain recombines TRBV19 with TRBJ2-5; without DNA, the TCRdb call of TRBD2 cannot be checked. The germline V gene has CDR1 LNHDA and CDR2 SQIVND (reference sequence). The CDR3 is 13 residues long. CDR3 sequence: CASSWRAEETQYF.

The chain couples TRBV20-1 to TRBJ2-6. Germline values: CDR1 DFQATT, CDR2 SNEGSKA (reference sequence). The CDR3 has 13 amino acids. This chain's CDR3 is CSASYSGANVLTF.

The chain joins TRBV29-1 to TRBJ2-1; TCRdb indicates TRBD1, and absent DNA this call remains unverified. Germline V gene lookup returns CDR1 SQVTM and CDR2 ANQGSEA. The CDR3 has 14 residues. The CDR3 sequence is CSVEGGTYYNEQFF.

CDR3 sequence: CASSQGGLETQYF. The chain links TRBV4-1 to TRBJ2-5. In germline, CDR1 is MGHRA, CDR2 YSYEKL. The CDR3 extends over 13 amino acids.

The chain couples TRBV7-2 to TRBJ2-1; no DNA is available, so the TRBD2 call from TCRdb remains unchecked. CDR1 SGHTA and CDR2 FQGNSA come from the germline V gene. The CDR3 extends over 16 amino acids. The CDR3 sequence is CASSEGGLAGVREQFF. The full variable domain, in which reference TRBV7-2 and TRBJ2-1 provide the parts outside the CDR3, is GAGVSQSPSNKVTEKGKDVELRCDPISGHTALYWYRQSLGQGLEFLIYFQGNSAPDKSGLPSDRFSAERTGGSVSTLTIQRTQQEDSAVYLCASSEGGLAGVREQFFGPGTRLTVL.

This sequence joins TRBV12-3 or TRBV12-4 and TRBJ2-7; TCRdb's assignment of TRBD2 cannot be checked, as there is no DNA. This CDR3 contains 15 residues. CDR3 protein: CASSFRGRAAYEQYF.

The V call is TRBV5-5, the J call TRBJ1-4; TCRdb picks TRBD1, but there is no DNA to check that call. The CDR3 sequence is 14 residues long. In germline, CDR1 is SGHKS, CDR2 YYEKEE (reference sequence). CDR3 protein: CASRPDTFNEKLFF.

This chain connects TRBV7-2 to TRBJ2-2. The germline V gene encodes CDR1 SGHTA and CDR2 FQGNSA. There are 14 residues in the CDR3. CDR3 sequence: CASSLAGTAGELFF.

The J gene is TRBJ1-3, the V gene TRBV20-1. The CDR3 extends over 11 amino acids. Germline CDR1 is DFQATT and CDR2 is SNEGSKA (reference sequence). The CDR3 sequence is CSARPGNTIYF.

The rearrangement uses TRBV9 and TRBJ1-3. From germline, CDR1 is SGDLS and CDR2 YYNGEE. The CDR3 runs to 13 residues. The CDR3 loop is CASSVADGSTIYF.

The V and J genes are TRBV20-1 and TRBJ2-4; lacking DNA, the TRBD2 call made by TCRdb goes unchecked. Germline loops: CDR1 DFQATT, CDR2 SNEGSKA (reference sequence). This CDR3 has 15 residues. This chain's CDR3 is CSAREAGGPQNIQYF.

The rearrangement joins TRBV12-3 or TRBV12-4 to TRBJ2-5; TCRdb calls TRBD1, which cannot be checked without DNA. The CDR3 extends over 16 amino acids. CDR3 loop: CASSYQSRGFGETQYF.